This TCR beta chain was captured by sequencing in a study of post-analysis software for immune sequencing data. Study-wide background: Patients with relapsing-remitting, secondary progressive and progressive-relapsing multiple sclerosis courses were all represented.

Built from TCR beta cDNA, the libraries had unique molecular identifiers in them. TCRdb processed the PCR reads anew with MiXCR; each CDR3 protein has one entry. The repertoire holds about half a million distinct CDR3 sequences, with roughly 46% as singletons. Regarding the study as a whole: Patients showed TRBV5-6, TRBV5-1 and TRBV20-1 among five TRBV segments more frequent than in controls.

In this sample, this clonotype turned up a few times. The target antigen is unknown. Trimming pared 0 bases from V and 5 bases from J, leaving 12 bases between. Germline-derived CDR1 and CDR2 are SGHRS and YFSETQ. This CDR3 is 14 amino acids long. The chain employs TRBV5-1 and TRBJ2-7, with unresolved D. Sequencing input: blood. The receptor was isolated from a girl under 18 with multiple sclerosis. CDR3 in amino acids: CASSLVTRRDEQYF. The CDR3, as DNA: TGCGCCAGCAGCTTGGTAACACGACGCGACGAGCAGTACTTC.